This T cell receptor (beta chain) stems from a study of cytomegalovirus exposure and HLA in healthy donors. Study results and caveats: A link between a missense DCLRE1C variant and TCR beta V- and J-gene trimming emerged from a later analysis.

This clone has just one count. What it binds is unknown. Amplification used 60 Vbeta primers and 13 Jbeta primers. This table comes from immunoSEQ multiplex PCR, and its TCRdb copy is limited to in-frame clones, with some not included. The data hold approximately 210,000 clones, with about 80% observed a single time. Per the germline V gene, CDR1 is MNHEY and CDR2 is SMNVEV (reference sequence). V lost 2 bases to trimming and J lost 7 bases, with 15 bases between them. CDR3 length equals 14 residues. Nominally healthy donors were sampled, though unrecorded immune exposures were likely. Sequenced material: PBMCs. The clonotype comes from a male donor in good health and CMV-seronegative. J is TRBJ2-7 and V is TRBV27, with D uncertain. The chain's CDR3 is CASSLVEAGTEQYF. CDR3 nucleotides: TGTGCCAGCAGTTTAGTAGAGGCCGGAACTGAGCAGTACTTC.